This passage covers 19 T cell receptor beta chains from one sample sequenced in a study of spatial heterogeneity in lung cancer. TCRdb ran MiXCR on the 5' RACE reads and lists one entry per CDR3 protein. The table includes 950 to 1,300 distinct CDR3 sequences, 60% to 75% detected once. Time point in this sample: sample taken at primary tumor resection. Unsorted whole RNA samples from tumor, nontumor lung or frozen PBMC were sequenced. Source: PBMCs, taken at surgery. These receptors came from a male donor with early-stage non-small cell lung cancer.

This clonotype turned up a few times. A library prepared for alpha chains yielded this beta chain as an off-target read; its size is of little meaning. The chain couples TRBV7-6 to TRBJ2-3; the match to TRBD1 covers 9 bases. Germline trimming cut 3 bases from V and 5 bases from J; bases unmatched to any gene: 6. The germline V gene encodes CDR1 SGHVS and CDR2 FNYEAQ. The CDR3 extends over 15 amino acids. The CDR3 nucleotides read TGTGCCAGCAGCTTGCTGACAGGGGGGGGAGATACGCAGTATTTT. It is translated as CASSLLTGGGDTQYF.

As for this clonotype: In a library made to pick up alpha chains, this beta chain is a stray read with a size that means little. V gene TRBV28 combines with J gene TRBJ2-7; no firm D call. Germline loops: CDR1 MDHEN, CDR2 SYDVKM. The CDR3 length is 12 residues. With 6 bases removed from V and 0 bases from J, the gap between germline ends came to 6 bases. The CDR3 spells CASSESSYEQYF. CDR3 bases: TGTGCCAGCAGCGAGAGCTCCTACGAGCAGTACTTC.

This clonotype was picked up a small number of times. Since the library was made to target alpha chains, this beta chain is a stray read and its abundance is not meaningful. The chain uses TRBV6-1 and TRBJ2-7; D might be TRBD1 (5 bases). Trimming cost V 0 bases and J 3 bases, with 12 bases left between them. From germline, CDR1 is MNHNS and CDR2 SASEGT. The CDR3 contains 15 residues. The CDR3 bases are TGTGCCAGCAGTGAAGCAAAGGGGTCCTTCTACGAGCAGTACTTC. Its protein is CASSEAKGSFYEQYF.

Note on this clonotype: With the library built for alpha chains, this beta chain is off target and its frequency is not meaningful. The V call is TRBV7-6, the J call TRBJ2-1; D gene ambiguous. Germline V lookup: CDR1 SGHVS, CDR2 FNYEAQ. This CDR3 has 17 amino acids. V was clipped by 5 bases and J by 0 bases, with 17 bases between them. This CDR3 is CASSPRRGPSSYNEQFF. The CDR3 DNA sequence: TGTGCCAGCAGCCCCCGGAGAGGTCCGAGCTCCTACAATGAGCAGTTCTTC.

Comments on this clonotype: This beta chain turned up in a library designed for alpha chains; as an off-target read, its abundance says little. The rearrangement joins TRBV2 to TRBJ2-2; possible D gene TRBD2, 6 bases. The V gene's germline CDR1 is SNHLY and CDR2 FYNNEI. The CDR3 has 14 residues. Trimming removed 2 bases from V and 4 bases from J, with 8 bases in between. The CDR3 protein is CASSEIAVTGELFF. CDR3 sequence (DNA): TGTGCCAGCAGTGAAATAGCGGTCACCGGGGAGCTGTTTTTT.

Notes on this clonotype: Because the library targeted alpha chains, this beta chain is an off-target read whose size means little. The chain carries TRBV9 and TRBJ2-7; 9 bases fit TRBD1. Germline CDR1 is SGDLS and CDR2 is YYNGEE. This CDR3 has 13 residues. With V trimmed by 7 bases and J by 3 bases, 5 bases remained unmatched. The CDR3 is CASGQGYGYEQYF. The CDR3, as DNA: TGTGCCAGCGGACAGGGGTACGGCTACGAGCAGTACTTC.

About this clonotype: Because this beta chain is a stray read in a library intended to capture alpha chains, its abundance should not be given much weight. The chain carries TRBV11-2 and TRBJ2-3; 10 positions agree with TRBD1. The CDR3 totals 15 residues. With 4 bases clipped from V and 7 bases from J, the junction kept 8 bases outside the gene matches. Germline CDR1 SGHAT, CDR2 FQNNGV. CDR3 coding DNA: TGTGCCAGCAGCTCCCGAGGACAGGGGGACAATACGCAGTATTTT. It is translated as CASSSRGQGDNTQYF.

In regard to this clonotype: This beta chain is a stray read from a library made for alpha chains; its abundance is not meaningful. The chain combines TRBV19 with TRBJ2-5, with D unresolved. CDR1 and CDR2 (germline): LNHDA, SQIVND (reference sequence). The CDR3 consists of 14 residues. V lost 0 bases and J 3 bases, leaving 8 bases between the germline ends. The CDR3 sequence: CASSIEVREETQYF. CDR3 nucleotides: TGTGCCAGTAGTATAGAGGTCAGAGAAGAGACCCAGTACTTC.

Note on this clonotype: Because the library targeted alpha chains, this beta chain is an off-target read whose size means little. This chain connects TRBV27 to TRBJ2-1, with 8 positions matching TRBD1. This CDR3 has 13 amino acids. The ends lost 8 bases at V and 5 bases at J; junction bases unmatched: 5. CDR1 is MNHEY and CDR2 is SMNVEV in the germline V gene (reference sequence). CDR3 sequence (DNA): TGTGCCAGCTCCAGGACAGGGCACAATGAGCAGTTCTTC. Translating gives CASSRTGHNEQFF.

As concerns this clonotype: This beta chain represents an off-target read in a library built for alpha chains; its size is of limited meaning. The CDR3 spells CASTDRGMSVNYGYTF. The CDR3 bases are TGTGCCAGCACAGATCGGGGGATGTCAGTAAACTATGGCTACACCTTC. The chain uses TRBV2 and TRBJ1-2; perhaps TRBD1 as D (5 bases). Trimming took 7 bases from V and 2 from J, leaving 20 bases between them. The CDR3 runs to 16 residues. CDR1 SNHLY and CDR2 FYNNEI come from the germline V gene.

For this clonotype: With the library built for alpha chains, this beta chain is off target and its frequency is not meaningful. The chain links TRBV24-1 to TRBJ2-1, with D perhaps TRBD1 (7 bases). The CDR3 is 11 residues long. The V end lost 5 bases, the J end lost 13 bases, and 11 bases lay between the germline ends. In germline, CDR1 is KGHDR, CDR2 SFDVKD. In DNA form, the CDR3 reads TGTGCCACCAGTGGGAGGGACAGACAGTTCTTC. Protein: CATSGRDRQFF.

With respect to this clonotype: This beta chain turned up in a library designed for alpha chains; as an off-target read, its abundance says little. The gene calls are TRBV20-1 and TRBJ2-7; D gene ambiguous. V lost 5 bases, J lost 2 bases, and 7 bases lay in between. The CDR3 sequence is 11 residues long. Germline CDR1 and CDR2: DFQATT and SNEGSKA (reference sequence). The CDR3 loop reads CSARHAYEQYF. DNA for the CDR3: TGCAGTGCTCGACACGCCTACGAGCAGTACTTC.

Worth noting for this clonotype: This beta chain is an off-target read within a library intended for alpha chains, so its frequency means little. The rearrangement links TRBV28 to TRBJ2-1; 9 bases match TRBD2. The CDR3 has 15 residues. J lost 7 bases, V lost 7 bases, and 11 bases had no gene match. Germline V lookup: CDR1 MDHEN, CDR2 SYDVKM. Here the CDR3 reads CASILGSGRGNEQFF. CDR3 coding DNA: TGTGCCAGCATCCTGGGTAGCGGGAGAGGAAATGAGCAGTTCTTC.

Points on this clonotype: This beta chain is off target for a library built for alpha chains, so its abundance means little. This rearrangement joins TRBV11-1 to TRBJ2-3; D is uncertain. The CDR3 consists of 12 residues. The V gene lost 4 bases and the J gene lost 4 bases, with 6 bases spanning the gap. Germline V gene sequence: CDR1 SGHAT, CDR2 FQDESV (reference sequence). The CDR3 region is CASSWAADTQYF. The CDR3 DNA reads as TGTGCCAGCAGCTGGGCGGCAGATACGCAGTATTTT.

Details on this clonotype: This beta chain appears as a stray read in a library generated for alpha chains; its size is not informative. The CDR3 protein is CASTPGGSEQFF. CDR3 coding DNA: TGTGCCAGCACCCCCGGCGGAAGTGAGCAGTTCTTC. The V and J genes are TRBV28 and TRBJ2-1; D unclear. The V gene's germline CDR1 is MDHEN and CDR2 SYDVKM. The CDR3 is 12 residues long. V dropped 7 bases and J dropped 9 bases, with 13 bases sitting between them.

Note on this clonotype: This beta chain came through as a stray read in a library set up for alpha chains, and its size says little. This chain links TRBV12-3 or TRBV12-4 with TRBJ1-5, with D perhaps matching TRBD1 (5 bases). V lost 4 bases, J lost 5 bases, and 12 bases lay in between. The CDR3 spans 14 residues. In DNA form, the CDR3 reads TGTGCCAGCAGTTGGGGGATGTTGGATCAGCCCCAGCATTTT. As protein: CASSWGMLDQPQHF.

Concerning this clonotype: The library was built for alpha chains, so this beta chain is an off-target read and its size means little. The chain employs TRBV24-1 and TRBJ2-1; D is unclear. V lost 2 bases and J lost 0, with 7 bases in between. CDR3 length: 15 residues. CDR1 and CDR2 (germline): KGHDR, SFDVKD. This chain's CDR3 is CATSDSQISYNEQFF. CDR3 sequence (DNA): TGTGCCACCAGTGATTCCCAGATCTCCTACAATGAGCAGTTCTTC.

This clonotype was seen a handful of times. The library was prepared for alpha chains; this beta chain is a stray read, so its frequency means little. This chain connects TRBV12-5 to TRBJ2-3, with TRBD2 matching over 8 bases. Germline V gene data show CDR1 as LGHNT and CDR2 as FRNRAP. The CDR3 sequence is 14 residues long. With 3 bases clipped from V and 1 base from J, the junction kept 0 bases outside the gene matches. The CDR3 reads CASGLLAGTDTQYF. Here the CDR3 DNA reads TGTGCTAGTGGTTTACTAGCGGGCACAGATACGCAGTATTTT.

Details on this clonotype: This beta chain is off target for a library built for alpha chains, so its abundance means little. The chain recombines TRBV7-9 with TRBJ2-7; D gene unclear. Germline V gene lookup returns CDR1 SEHNR and CDR2 FQNEAQ (reference sequence). The CDR3 contains 11 residues. Trimming stripped 5 bases from V and 7 bases from J, with 9 bases between. The CDR3 DNA sequence: TGTGCCAGCAGCCTAACGAGAGAGCAGTACTTC. Amino acids: CASSLTREQYF.